This T cell receptor beta chain appears in the sequencing data of a study of T-cell reconstitution after alpha-beta-depleted transplantation in children. Notes on the study in general: In patients about two months after transplant, alpha-beta T cells reportedly arose from several hundred expanded graft clones. Newly generated T cells supplied most T-cell counts and diversity one year post-transplant.

V was clipped by 2 bases and J by 8 bases, with 12 bases between them. The CDR3 runs to 12 residues. CDR1 is SQVTM, CDR2 ANQGSEA, per germline. Unique molecular identifiers were incorporated during preparation of the TCRbeta library. TCRdb analysed the PCR reads with MiXCR anew, one entry per CDR3 protein. The table has under 750,000 distinct CDR3 sequences, about 21% seen once. The sample holds many counts of this clonotype. Its antigen remains unidentified. The chain couples TRBV29-1 to TRBJ1-2; D gene unclear. This sample comprised PBMCs, mostly from graft donor cells, obtained 360 days after TCRalphabeta/CD19-depleted stem cell transplant. The source is a boy in the first two years of life who had a stem cell transplant for acute myeloid leukemia, so the T cells may come from the graft donor. The chain's CDR3 is CSVESLGHGYTF. The CDR3 DNA reads TGCAGCGTTGAATCTCTAGGGCACGGCTACACCTTC.